Listed below are T cell receptor beta chains from one sample, sequenced in a study of TIL therapy for anti-PD-1-resistant metastatic lung cancer. Profiling relied on immunoSEQ multiplex PCR, and the TCRdb table lists in-frame clones only, not all of them. The sample has under 60,000 clones, approximately 83% seen once. This sample comprised blood, obtained at baseline. The receptors stem from a person aged 25-85 years with non-small cell lung cancer. CDR3s include the opening cysteine and the closing phenylalanine or tryptophan. Fields, in order: CDR3 protein, CDR3 DNA, V gene, D gene, J gene, clone size. D genes are given only for firm matches. Not every row has a clone size; where given, it reads once, few, many or a size class.

CDR3: CASSSPAGTYF
DNA: TGTGCCAGCAGTTCCCCGGCGGGCACGTACTTC
V: TRBV28
D: .
J: TRBJ2-7
size: once

CDR3: CASSLGSKNIQYF
DNA: TGTGCCAGCAGCTTAGGCAGCAAAAACATTCAGTACTTC
V: TRBV7-3
D: .
J: TRBJ2-4
size: .

CDR3: CATRDRANTGELFF
DNA: TGTGCCACAAGAGACAGGGCTAACACCGGGGAGCTGTTTTTT
V: TRBV24-1
D: TRBD1
J: TRBJ2-2
size: .

CDR3: CASSRGLKEGNTIYF
DNA: TGTGCCAGCAGCCGAGGACTTAAAGAAGGAAACACCATATATTTT
V: TRBV14
D: .
J: TRBJ1-3
size: .

CDR3: CASSPPGVAGVDTQYF
DNA: TGTGCCAGCAGCCCCCCCGGGGTAGCGGGAGTGGATACGCAGTATTTT
V: TRBV4-2
D: TRBD2
J: TRBJ2-3
size: few

CDR3: CASSSSGGTYNEQFF
DNA: TGTGCCAGCAGTTCCAGCGGGGGGACATACAATGAGCAGTTCTTC
V: TRBV6-6
D: TRBD2
J: TRBJ2-1
size: .

CDR3: CASSPPHRAGANVLTF
DNA: TGTGCCAGCAGTCCCCCCCACAGGGCTGGGGCCAACGTCCTGACTTTC
V: TRBV28
D: .
J: TRBJ2-6
size: .

CDR3: CASSVGTVLQETQYF
DNA: TGTGCCAGCAGCGTCGGGACAGTCCTACAAGAGACCCAGTACTTC
V: TRBV5-8
D: TRBD1
J: TRBJ2-5
size: .

CDR3: CASSHGGVYNEKLFF
DNA: TGTGCCAGCAGCCACGGTGGAGTTTATAATGAAAAACTGTTTTTT
V: TRBV3-1/TRBV3-2
D: .
J: TRBJ1-4
size: .

CDR3: CASSLGGRAINEQFF
DNA: TGTGCCAGCAGTTTAGGCGGGAGGGCCATCAATGAGCAGTTCTTC
V: TRBV28
D: TRBD2
J: TRBJ2-1
size: .

CDR3: CASSPRDSRPDTQYF
DNA: TGTGCCAGCTCACCAAGGGACAGTCGGCCAGATACGCAGTATTTT
V: TRBV18
D: TRBD1
J: TRBJ2-3
size: .

CDR3: CASSLVRMNTEAFF
DNA: TGTGCCAGCAGCTTAGTCCGGATGAACACTGAAGCTTTCTTT
V: TRBV7-2
D: .
J: TRBJ1-1
size: .

CDR3: CASSLRPEGNTGELFF
DNA: TGTGCCAGCAGCTTAAGACCTGAAGGGAACACCGGGGAGCTGTTTTTT
V: TRBV7-3
D: .
J: TRBJ2-2
size: few

CDR3: CASSKGTSGSLEETQYF
DNA: TGCGCCAGCAGCAAAGGGACTAGCGGGAGTTTGGAAGAGACCCAGTACTTC
V: TRBV5-1
D: TRBD2
J: TRBJ2-5
size: .

CDR3: CASSPTQNFNEKLFF
DNA: TGTGCCAGCAGTCCAACACAGAACTTTAATGAAAAACTGTTTTTT
V: TRBV28
D: .
J: TRBJ1-4
size: .

CDR3: CSANPYEQYF
DNA: TGCAGTGCTAACCCCTACGAGCAGTACTTC
V: TRBV20-1
D: .
J: TRBJ2-7
size: .

CDR3: CASSRTLGRSYNSPLHF
DNA: TGTGCCAGCAGCCGGACCCTGGGGAGGTCCTATAATTCACCCCTCCACTTT
V: TRBV28
D: .
J: TRBJ1-6
size: .

CDR3: CASRRTGGAQETQYF
DNA: TGTGCCAGCAGGAGGACAGGGGGAGCCCAAGAGACCCAGTACTTC
V: TRBV6-5
D: TRBD1
J: TRBJ2-5
size: once

CDR3: CATKGLAETYEQYF
DNA: TGTGCCACCAAGGGACTAGCGGAAACCTACGAGCAGTACTTC
V: TRBV2
D: TRBD2
J: TRBJ2-7
size: .

CDR3: CAISGPPGQGTLSNQPQHF
DNA: TGTGCCATCAGTGGACCTCCGGGACAGGGGACTCTTAGCAATCAGCCCCAGCATTTT
V: TRBV10-3
D: TRBD1
J: TRBJ1-5
size: .

CDR3: CASRLRQGYTEAFF
DNA: TGTGCAAGTCGCCTCCGACAGGGATACACTGAAGCTTTCTTT
V: TRBV12-2
D: .
J: TRBJ1-1
size: .

CDR3: CASSVADEQYF
DNA: TGTGCCAGCAGTGTGGCAGACGAGCAGTACTTC
V: TRBV2
D: .
J: TRBJ2-7
size: .

CDR3: CASTREQLPQHF
DNA: TGTGCCAGCACCAGGGAACAGCTGCCCCAGCATTTT
V: TRBV6-6
D: .
J: TRBJ1-5
size: .

CDR3: CASSQARDRVSFGYTF
DNA: TGCGCCAGCAGCCAAGCCAGGGACAGGGTCTCTTTCGGCTACACCTTC
V: TRBV4-3
D: TRBD1
J: TRBJ1-2
size: .

CDR3: CASRADREGNQPQHF
DNA: TGTGCAAGTCGGGCCGACAGGGAAGGCAATCAGCCCCAGCATTTT
V: TRBV12-2
D: .
J: TRBJ1-5
size: .

CDR3: CASSQILLSGRISYEQYF
DNA: TGTGCCAGCAGCCAAATACTCCTTAGCGGGAGGATCTCCTACGAGCAGTACTTC
V: TRBV14
D: TRBD2
J: TRBJ2-7
size: .

CDR3: CAWSLTSAFADTQYF
DNA: TGTGCCTGGAGTTTGACTAGCGCGTTCGCAGATACGCAGTATTTT
V: TRBV30
D: TRBD2
J: TRBJ2-3
size: .

CDR3: CATSRGGNEQYF
DNA: TGTGCCACCAGCAGAGGGGGGAACGAGCAGTACTTC
V: TRBV15
D: .
J: TRBJ2-7
size: .

CDR3: CASSFGREYNSPLHF
DNA: TGTGCCAGCAGCTTCGGCAGGGAGTATAATTCACCCCTCCACTTT
V: TRBV7-2
D: .
J: TRBJ1-6
size: few

CDR3: CASSYSQGIAYNEQFF
DNA: TGTGCCAGCAGTTACTCACAGGGGATAGCCTACAATGAGCAGTTCTTC
V: TRBV6-5
D: TRBD1
J: TRBJ2-1
size: .

CDR3: CASSDSMAAATQYF
DNA: TGTGCCAGCAGTGACTCGATGGCCGCGGCCACGCAGTATTTT
V: TRBV6-4
D: .
J: TRBJ2-3
size: .

CDR3: CASSFGRDEQFF
DNA: TGTGCCAGCAGCTTCGGTCGCGATGAGCAGTTCTTC
V: TRBV4-2
D: .
J: TRBJ2-1
size: .

CDR3: CASSVAPGGGNNEQFF
DNA: TGTGCCAGCAGCGTAGCCCCCGGCGGGGGAAACAATGAGCAGTTCTTC
V: TRBV9
D: TRBD2
J: TRBJ2-1
size: .

CDR3: CASSSGGYEQYF
DNA: TGCGCCAGCAGCTCCGGGGGCTACGAGCAGTACTTC
V: TRBV5-1
D: .
J: TRBJ2-7
size: .

CDR3: CASSPPEAASYNEQFF
DNA: TGTGCCAGCAGTCCCCCTGAAGCGGCCTCCTACAATGAGCAGTTCTTC
V: TRBV28
D: .
J: TRBJ2-1
size: .

CDR3: CASSPSGMNTGELFF
DNA: TGTGCCAGCAGCCCCAGCGGGATGAACACCGGGGAGCTGTTTTTT
V: TRBV7-2
D: TRBD2
J: TRBJ2-2
size: .

CDR3: CASSFSVGRAGETQYF
DNA: TGCGCCAGCAGCTTCAGTGTAGGGCGGGCTGGAGAGACCCAGTACTTC
V: TRBV5-1
D: .
J: TRBJ2-5
size: .

CDR3: CATSKGLALDYNEQFF
DNA: TGTGCCACCAGTAAGGGACTAGCTCTAGATTACAATGAGCAGTTCTTC
V: TRBV24-1
D: TRBD2
J: TRBJ2-1
size: .

CDR3: CASSQDRGLAGGRFNEQFF
DNA: TGCGCCAGCAGCCAAGATAGGGGACTAGCGGGAGGAAGGTTCAATGAGCAGTTCTTC
V: TRBV4-3
D: TRBD2
J: TRBJ2-1
size: .

CDR3: CASSNGPTYEQYF
DNA: TGTGCCAGCAGTAATGGACCGACCTACGAGCAGTACTTC
V: TRBV2
D: .
J: TRBJ2-7
size: .

CDR3: CASSHPREGLPYGYTF
DNA: TGCGCCAGCAGCCACCCCCGGGAAGGCCTACCCTATGGCTACACCTTC
V: TRBV4-3
D: .
J: TRBJ1-2
size: .

CDR3: CASSANRGAYNSPLHF
DNA: TGTGCCAGCAGCGCTAACAGGGGAGCCTATAATTCACCCCTCCACTTT
V: TRBV7-9
D: TRBD1
J: TRBJ1-6
size: .

CDR3: CASSRGVGGGYEQYF
DNA: TGTGCCAGCTCACGGGGAGTGGGGGGCGGCTACGAGCAGTACTTC
V: TRBV18
D: .
J: TRBJ2-7
size: .

CDR3: CASRGGVGELFF
DNA: TGTGCCAGCAGAGGTGGGGTCGGGGAGCTGTTTTTT
V: TRBV6-5
D: .
J: TRBJ2-2
size: few

CDR3: CASSLGTSQYNEQFF
DNA: TGTGCCAGCAGCTTAGGGACTAGCCAATACAATGAGCAGTTCTTC
V: TRBV7-2
D: TRBD2
J: TRBJ2-1
size: .

CDR3: CASSIAVLSEKLFF
DNA: TGTGCCAGTAGTATTGCCGTTCTTAGTGAAAAACTGTTTTTT
V: TRBV19
D: .
J: TRBJ1-4
size: .

CDR3: CASSSTGTGAYEQYF
DNA: TGTGCCAGCAGCTCGACCGGGACAGGTGCCTACGAGCAGTACTTC
V: TRBV7-9
D: TRBD1
J: TRBJ2-7
size: .

CDR3: CASSSSGSSAF
DNA: TGTGCCAGCAGTTCAAGCGGGAGTAGTGCCTTC
V: TRBV12-3/TRBV12-4
D: TRBD2
J: TRBJ2-7
size: .

CDR3: CASSSGQVSYNEQFF
DNA: TGTGCCAGCTCATCGGGACAGGTGTCCTACAATGAGCAGTTCTTC
V: TRBV2
D: TRBD1
J: TRBJ2-1
size: .

CDR3: CASSQDQYTEAFF
DNA: TGCGCCAGCAGCCAAGATCAATACACTGAAGCTTTCTTT
V: TRBV4-3
D: .
J: TRBJ1-1
size: .

CDR3: CASSVRGLEQYF
DNA: TGTGCCAGCAGCGTCAGAGGGTTGGAGCAGTACTTC
V: TRBV12-3/TRBV12-4
D: .
J: TRBJ2-7
size: once

CDR3: CATSGGTNEKLFF
DNA: TGTGCCACCTCTGGGGGTACTAATGAAAAACTGTTTTTT
V: TRBV24-1
D: .
J: TRBJ1-4
size: .

CDR3: CASRRLAGGPDTQYF
DNA: TGTGCCAGTAGAAGACTAGCGGGAGGGCCTGATACGCAGTATTTT
V: TRBV19
D: TRBD2
J: TRBJ2-3
size: .

CDR3: CASSFNRNTEAFF
DNA: TGTGCCAGCAGCTTTAACAGGAACACTGAAGCTTTCTTT
V: TRBV11-3
D: .
J: TRBJ1-1
size: .

CDR3: CASSRGQGDFYEQYF
DNA: TGTGCCAGCTCCCGAGGACAGGGGGACTTTTACGAGCAGTACTTC
V: TRBV18
D: TRBD1
J: TRBJ2-7
size: .